The present T cell receptor (beta chain) was sequenced within a study of blood T cell repertoires in COVID-19. Study overall: Acute-phase and convalescent COVID-19 samples originated in the United States, Italy and Spain. Sources were T cells, B-cell-depleted T cells, or PBMCs; the material itself was cDNA or gDNA.

Original handling: Reference gene primers were amplified, and this amplification served to estimate nucleated cell counts. The data were produced by immunoSEQ multiplex PCR, yet TCRdb's version contains in-frame clones alone and is incomplete. Clonal size and the V and J genes are those of that table, whereas D and trimming came from the DNA. The repertoire includes about 120,000 clones, 85% of them detected once, and approximately 13% sits in the top ten. Per the germline V gene, CDR1 is SGDLS and CDR2 is YYNGEE. V was clipped by 5 bases and J by 5 bases, with 15 bases between them. The CDR3 extends over 14 amino acids.

The chain is built from TRBV9 and TRBJ2-3; D is possibly TRBD2 (5 bases). Source material: peripheral blood. The TCR comes from a human donor in a cohort sampled during active COVID-19. The CDR3 reads CASSLTSFGDTQYF. CDR3 DNA: TGTGCCAGCAGTCTCACTAGTTTCGGAGATACGCAGTATTTT.